The present entry profiles one T cell receptor beta chain with its context. Indicated treatment: some 20 received Ad26.COV2.S at low or high dose, single or two shots; five or six received placebo; per-sample allocation not given. The investigators took samples on day 63 after the first vaccine or placebo injection. This entry belongs to a study of Ad26.COV2.S vaccination and SARS-CoV-2 variants. Study at large: It was the COV1001 Ad26.COV2.S trial arm that included the donor. Once, or twice with 56 days between doses, Ad26.COV2.S was given intramuscularly.

Produced via immunoSEQ multiplex PCR; TCRdb's table is partial and in-frame only. The table lists about 330,000 clones, 85% to 90% of them singletons, with roughly 6% in the top ten. The sequenced sample was peripheral blood, obtained in a trial of Ad26.COV2.S vaccine versus placebo. The clonotype originates from a person aged 18-60 years who received the Ad26.COV2.S COVID-19 vaccine or a placebo.

The DNA for the CDR3 is TGTGCCAGCAGCTTAGGGGGACCTAGGACTGAAGCTTTCTTT. Translating gives CASSLGGPRTEAFF. The V and J genes are TRBV11-2 and TRBJ1-1; TRBD1 might be the D (5 bases). V lost 1 base to trimming and J lost 5 bases, with 11 bases between them. Germline V gives CDR1 SGHAT, CDR2 FQNNGV. The length of the CDR3 is 14 residues.